Listed below are T cell receptor beta chains from one sample, sequenced in a study of shared clonotypes between healthy human individuals. Profiled with immunoSEQ multiplex PCR; TCRdb holds only in-frame clones, not every one. Among fewer than 600,000 clones listed, around 80% were seen once. The source material was PBMCs. The receptors stem from a woman aged 35 to 49 in good health. Some clones in this sample may be carry-over from other donors' samples. The CDR3 runs from the conserved cysteine through the conserved F or W. D genes are given only for firm matches. Size tells how often a clone was seen (once, few, many) or the class of an expanded clone, and some rows leave it out.

j_call	v_call	clone_size	d_call	cdr3_nt	cdr3_aa
TRBJ1-2	TRBV28	once	-	TGTGCCAGCAGTCCGCAGGGTCCGGGCTACACCTTC	CASSPQGPGYTF
TRBJ2-7	TRBV10-2	-	TRBD1	TGCGCCAGCAGTGCCGGGACAGGGGTTGGGTACGAGCAGTACTTC	CASSAGTGVGYEQYF
TRBJ1-1	TRBV2	-	-	TGTGCCAGCAGTTCCACCGCGTCCGGGGCTGAAGCTTTCTTT	CASSSTASGAEAFF
TRBJ2-7	TRBV6-5	-	-	TGTGCCAGCAGTTACAAGGCCGGCTACGAGCAGTACTTC	CASSYKAGYEQYF
TRBJ2-1	TRBV5-1	-	TRBD2	TGCGCCAGCAGTTCCGGGACTACACGGGGATGGGATAATGAGCAGTTCTTC	CASSSGTTRGWDNEQFF
TRBJ1-1	TRBV9	-	TRBD1	TGTGCCAGCAGCGTAGAGGGACAGGGGGCGGGAGCTTTCTTT	CASSVEGQGAGAFF
TRBJ2-3	TRBV7-2	-	TRBD2	TGTGCCAGCAGCTCGGGACTAGCCTGGGGCACAGATACGCAGTATTTT	CASSSGLAWGTDTQYF
TRBJ2-7	TRBV5-1	-	TRBD2	TGCGCCAGCAGCTTCACTAGCGGGAGACCCTACGAGCAGTACTTC	CASSFTSGRPYEQYF
TRBJ2-7	TRBV4-2	many	TRBD2	TGTGCCAGCAGCCAAGTCCTGCGGACTAGCGGCTACGAGCAGTACTTC	CASSQVLRTSGYEQYF
TRBJ2-1	TRBV18	-	TRBD2	TGTGCCAGCTCACCCAGGAGTAGCGGGAGGGCCGGGTCCTACAATGAGCAGTTCTTC	CASSPRSSGRAGSYNEQFF
TRBJ2-1	TRBV18	-	-	TGTGCCAGCTCACCACCCAGCCAGTTCAATGAGCAGTTCTTC	CASSPPSQFNEQFF
TRBJ1-2	TRBV7-9	-	-	TGTGCCAGCAGCCGGAGCGCGGGGCAGAGAGGCTACACCTTC	CASSRSAGQRGYTF
TRBJ2-1	TRBV28	-	-	TGTGCCAGCAGTTTAGGGGGGTCTCACAATGAGCAGTTCTTC	CASSLGGSHNEQFF
TRBJ2-7	TRBV11-2	-	TRBD1	TGTGCCAGCAGCTCAGACGACAGGGCGATCTACGAGCAGTACTTC	CASSSDDRAIYEQYF
TRBJ2-2	TRBV25-1	-	-	TGTGCCAGCAGTGAATACGGGGAGCTGTTTTTT	CASSEYGELFF
TRBJ2-2	TRBV18	-	TRBD2	TGTGCCAGCTCACCACGGACTAGCGCTAACACCGGGGAGCTGTTTTTT	CASSPRTSANTGELFF
TRBJ2-3	TRBV7-2	-	-	TGTGCCAGCATCTCAAGTGTCGGGGCCGGCACAGATACGCAGTATTTT	CASISSVGAGTDTQYF
TRBJ1-5	TRBV19	once	-	TGTGCCAGTAGTATAGATTATGGGACAAATCTACATCAGCCCCAGCATTTT	CASSIDYGTNLHQPQHF
TRBJ1-1	TRBV2	few	TRBD1	TGTGCCAGCGCTAGTGAGGCAGGGGGCGATGCTTTCTTT	CASASEAGGDAFF
TRBJ2-3	TRBV30	-	-	TGTGCCTGGAGTGGGACAGAAACAGATACGCAGTATTTT	CAWSGTETDTQYF